The 21 T cell receptor beta chains in this list originate from one sample, sequenced in a study of patients and donors after allogeneic stem cell transplantation (dated by TCRdb to about 2020). Receptor amplification or capture employed RT-PCR. The data were produced on a NextSeq 550. TCRdb passed the public sequencing reads through fastp at Q25 and MiXCR, retaining productive beta sequences. Rows matching on CDR3 protein sequence are summarized as one entry with the most common DNA and genes. In this sample the table shows about 200,000 distinct CDR3 sequences, roughly 40% of which occur a single time. The ten largest clonotypes hold 33% of the sample. Source material: blood, either unsorted or a sorted T cell fraction (not recorded which). All receptors derive from a human donor who was either an allogeneic HSCT recipient or a stem cell or donor lymphocyte infusion donor (not recorded which). It is not recorded whose cells these are; they may come from a transplant donor.

The table lists this clonotype with a few counts. The chain has TRBV12-3 or TRBV12-4 and TRBJ1-4, with 8 bases identical to TRBD1. The CDR3 loop spans 16 amino acids. V trimming: 5 bases; J trimming: 4 bases; junction bases outside the gene matches: 9. In DNA, the CDR3 is TGTGCCAGCAGTCAACCACAGGGGGGTAGTAATGAAAAACTGTTTTTT. Translating it yields CASSQPQGGSNEKLFF.

The table lists this clonotype with a few counts. The chain combines TRBV5-1 with TRBJ1-2; maybe TRBD1 (5 bases). Trimming removed 4 bases from V and 9 bases from J, with 19 bases in between. This CDR3 comprises 14 residues. Germline V gives CDR1 SGHRS, CDR2 YFSETQ. CDR3 bases: TGCGCCAGCAGCCTCCCGGGGGGTCAAAGAAGCTACACCTTC. Protein: CASSLPGGQRSYTF.

A few counts support this clonotype. The junction departs from germline at one end; a sequencing error may be responsible. The chain uses TRBV23-1 and TRBJ2-3; a weak D match, TRBD1 (5 bases). TRBV23-1 is an open reading frame whose function is uncertain. CDR3 length equals 12 residues. CDR3 region: CASSLMTETQYF. CDR3 nucleotides: TGCGCCAGCAGTCTTATGACAGAGACGCAGTATTTT.

The chain uses TRBV6-6 and TRBJ1-6; D uncertain. Germline lookup yields CDR1 MNHNY and CDR2 SVGAGI (reference sequence). The length of the CDR3 is 14 residues. Trimming shortened V by 7 bases and J by 7 bases, and 14 bases separated the two germline ends. CDR3 bases: TGTGCCAGCACGCCAGCACCTGCGAATTCACCCCTCCACTTT. Translating it yields CASTPAPANSPLHF.

This clonotype was observed a few times. The V and J genes are TRBV4-1 and TRBJ1-4; D may be TRBD1 (5 bases). Trimming cost V 2 bases and J 6 bases, with 19 bases left between them. Germline assignment: CDR1 MGHRA and CDR2 YSYEKL. This CDR3 has 17 residues. DNA for the CDR3: TGCGCCAGCAGCCAAAACCCGACGAGGCAGGGAGATGAAAAACTGTTTTTT. Its protein is CASSQNPTRQGDEKLFF.

The chain is built from TRBV5-5 and TRBJ2-2; no reliable D call. Germline lookup yields CDR1 SGHKS and CDR2 YYEKEE (reference sequence). V was trimmed by 0 bases and J by 0 bases, leaving 3 bases between them. This CDR3 is built from 14 residues. The CDR3 DNA reads TGTGCCAGCAGCTTGGCAGCGAACACCGGGGAGCTGTTTTTT. It is translated as CASSLAANTGELFF.

The rearrangement links TRBV28 to TRBJ2-1, with 11 nucleotides matching TRBD2. The ends lost 7 bases at V and 6 bases at J; junction bases unmatched: 8. This CDR3 is 15 amino acids long. Germline CDR1 reads MDHEN; CDR2 reads SYDVKM. CDR3: CASKGLAVFGNEQFF. Written as DNA, the CDR3 is TGTGCCAGCAAGGGACTAGCGGTATTTGGCAATGAGCAGTTCTTC. The variable domain in full, with the rest retrieved from reference TRBV28 and TRBJ2-1, is DVKVTQSSRYLVKRTGEKVFLECVQDMDHENMFWYRQDPGLGLRLIYFSYDVKMKEKGDIPEGYSVSREKKERFSLILESASTNQTSMYLCASKGLAVFGNEQFFGPGTRLTVL.

The rearrangement joins TRBV3-1 to TRBJ1-2, with D tentatively TRBD1 (6 bases). CDR3 length: 15 residues. Germline-derived CDR1 and CDR2 are LGHDT and YNNKEL (reference sequence). Trimming pared 4 bases from V and 3 bases from J, leaving 15 bases between. The CDR3 here is CASSPRPGGDYGYTF. The DNA for the CDR3 is TGTGCCAGCAGCCCGCGCCCGGGGGGCGACTATGGCTACACCTTC.

J is TRBJ1-2 and V is TRBV5-1, with a tentative D call TRBD1 (5 bases). The germline V gene has CDR1 SGHRS and CDR2 YFSETQ. The V gene lost 4 bases and the J gene lost 6 bases, with 22 bases spanning the gap. The length of the CDR3 is 16 residues. In DNA form, the CDR3 reads TGCGCCAGCAGCCTCGGGACGGGAGTCTCGGTAAATGGCTACACCTTC. Its translation is CASSLGTGVSVNGYTF.

The J gene is TRBJ2-3, the V gene TRBV24-1; D gene ambiguous. CDR3 length equals 16 residues. Germline lookup yields CDR1 KGHDR and CDR2 SFDVKD. The V end was cut by 7 bases, the J end by 0 bases, with 16 bases between. The CDR3 protein is CATSPSGVPSTDTQYF. DNA for the CDR3: TGTGCCACCAGCCCTAGTGGGGTCCCGAGCACAGATACGCAGTATTTT.

The V gene is TRBV5-1, the J gene TRBJ2-7, with D maybe TRBD1 (6 bases). Germline CDR1 reads SGHRS; CDR2 reads YFSETQ. The CDR3 consists of 15 residues. V gave up 2 bases and J gave up 0 bases, with 12 bases separating them. CDR3 in DNA: TGCGCCAGCAGCTTTGGGGGCTCCCTCTCCTACGAGCAGTACTTC. It translates to CASSFGGSLSYEQYF.

The chain uses TRBV20-1 and TRBJ2-5; 7 positions agree with TRBD2. The germline CDR1 and CDR2 sequences are DFQATT and SNEGSKA (reference sequence). The CDR3 extends over 14 amino acids. Losses at the gene ends were 1 base for V and 2 bases for J; bases not matched to a gene: 4. This CDR3 reads CSARGPSGQETQYF. DNA for the CDR3: TGCAGTGCTAGAGGACCTAGCGGACAAGAGACCCAGTACTTC.

The chain employs TRBV5-1 and TRBJ2-5; D call uncertain. Germline assignment: CDR1 SGHRS and CDR2 YFSETQ. The CDR3 length is 13 residues. With 0 bases removed from V and 5 bases from J, the gap between germline ends came to 8 bases. Here the CDR3 DNA reads TGCGCCAGCAGCTTGGAGGTGGAGGAGACCCAGTACTTC. This gives the protein CASSLEVEETQYF.

This clonotype was found a few times. V usage is TRBV20-1 and J usage is TRBJ2-7, with a tentative D call TRBD2 (5 bases). Trimming took 1 base from V and 3 from J, leaving 7 bases between them. The length of the CDR3 is 12 residues. CDR1 and CDR2 from the germline V gene are DFQATT and SNEGSKA (reference sequence). CDR3 bases: TGCAGTGCTAGAGCGGACTTCTACGAGCAGTACTTC. This translates into CSARADFYEQYF.

The V and J genes are TRBV12-3 or TRBV12-4 and TRBJ2-7; D might be TRBD1 (5 bases). V lost 3 bases and J 4 bases, leaving 13 bases between the germline ends. The CDR3 runs 14 residues. CDR3 DNA: TGTGCCAGCAGTTTGACCAGGGTTGATTACGAGCAGTACTTC. Its protein is CASSLTRVDYEQYF.

The chain employs TRBV12-3 or TRBV12-4 and TRBJ2-1; D might be TRBD2 (6 bases). The CDR3 is 12 residues long. V was cut by 7 bases and J by 8 bases, with 12 bases left in between. Here the CDR3 DNA reads TGTGCCAGCATGGGGGGTACGCATGAGCAGTTCTTC. It yields the protein CASMGGTHEQFF.

This clonotype appeared a few times. The chain employs TRBV12-3 or TRBV12-4 and TRBJ2-1, with D tentatively TRBD2 (6 bases). Trimming stripped 7 bases from V and 7 bases from J, with 17 bases between. CDR3 size: 14 residues. The CDR3: CASNDRDLSNEQFF. In DNA, the CDR3 is TGTGCCAGCAACGACCGGGACTTAAGTAATGAGCAGTTCTTC.

The chain couples TRBV6-5 to TRBJ2-3; 8 nucleotides match TRBD2. The V gene end was trimmed by 0 bases and the J gene end by 5 bases; junction bases not matched to a gene: 7. This CDR3 is 16 amino acids long. CDR1 MNHEY and CDR2 SVGAGI come from the germline V gene. The CDR3 reads CASSYSTGGPGDTQYF. The CDR3 DNA sequence: TGTGCCAGCAGTTACTCTACGGGAGGGCCGGGAGATACGCAGTATTTT.

The CDR3: CAIRNPGTQSGNEQFF. The CDR3 DNA is TGCGCCATCAGAAACCCCGGGACACAATCCGGCAATGAGCAGTTCTTC. This chain joins TRBV5-1 and TRBJ2-1; D is perhaps TRBD1 (6 bases). CDR3 length: 16 amino acids. Per the germline V gene, CDR1 is SGHRS and CDR2 is YFSETQ. V lost 9 bases, J lost 6 bases, and 25 bases lay in between. The complete variable domain, with remaining parts taken from reference TRBV5-1 and TRBJ2-1, reads KAGVTQTPRYLIKTRGQQVTLSCSPISGHRSVSWYQQTPGQGLQFLFEYFSETQRNKGNFPGRFSGRQFSNSRSEMNVSTLELGDSALYLCAIRNPGTQSGNEQFFGPGTRLTVL.

This clonotype was seen only a few times. The genes are TRBV7-9 and TRBJ1-3; D gene uncertain. From germline, CDR1 is SEHNR and CDR2 FQNEAQ (reference sequence). V was trimmed by 4 bases and J by 0 bases, leaving 19 bases between them. This CDR3 has 18 residues. The CDR3 loop reads CASSYEINYGRSGNTIYF. The CDR3 region has the DNA TGTGCCAGCAGCTACGAGATTAACTACGGACGCTCTGGAAACACCATATATTTT.

The chain recombines TRBV12-3 or TRBV12-4 with TRBJ1-1, with D possibly matching TRBD1 (5 bases). This CDR3 has 17 amino acids. Trimming removed 6 bases at V and 3 bases at J, with 23 bases between. CDR3 coding DNA: TGTGCCAGCAGCCCTGCCTCCTTCCGAGTCAGGGACACTGAAGCTTTCTTT. It yields the protein CASSPASFRVRDTEAFF.